These 28 T cell receptor beta chains were all obtained from the same sample, sequenced in a study of T-cell reconstitution after alpha-beta-depleted transplantation in children. TCRbeta library construction was performed incorporating unique molecular identifiers. TCRdb passed the PCR reads through MiXCR, listing each CDR3 protein once. The data hold over 400,000 distinct CDR3 sequences, with around 12% observed a single time. The sample consisted of PBMCs from the stem cell graft donor, taken from the stem cell graft. The receptors were gathered from a human donor who donated a stem cell graft to a child with combined immunodeficiency.

This clonotype was counted between two and nine times. The chain combines TRBV24-1 with TRBJ2-3; perhaps TRBD1 as D (6 bases). CDR1 and CDR2 (germline): KGHDR, SFDVKD. This CDR3 is built from 14 residues. V shed 3 bases and J shed 6 bases, with 12 bases lying between them. The CDR3 loop reads CATSDQGSGDTQYF. CDR3 in DNA: TGTGCCACCAGTGATCAGGGGAGTGGCGATACGCAGTATTTT.

The sample holds a few counts of this clonotype. The chain couples TRBV4-1 to TRBJ1-2; TRBD1 matches at 9 bases. CDR1 is MGHRA and CDR2 is YSYEKL in the germline V gene. J gave up 6 bases and V 1 base, and 6 bases lay outside the gene matches. CDR3 length: 15 amino acids. The CDR3 DNA is TGCGCCAGCAGCCAAGTGGTCCGGGACAGGGATGGCTACACCTTC. Its translation: CASSQVVRDRDGYTF.

This chain joins TRBV16 and TRBJ1-2, with TRBD1 matching 9 bases. The ends lost 0 bases at V and 4 bases at J; junction bases unmatched: 6. The CDR3 runs to 16 residues. CDR1 is KGHSY, CDR2 FQNENV, per germline. The CDR3 bases are TGTGCCAGCAGCCAATCGTGGGGGACAGGGCCCTATGGCTACACCTTC. Translation gives CASSQSWGTGPYGYTF.

This clonotype was observed a handful of times. The chain is built from TRBV4-3 and TRBJ2-6, with 9 bases that match TRBD1. CDR3 length equals 18 residues. CDR1 is LGHNA and CDR2 is YSLEER in the germline V gene. V shed 4 bases and J 4 bases; nucleotides not matched to a gene: 11. The chain's CDR3 is CASSLRATGGEGANVLTF. The CDR3 nucleotides are TGCGCCAGCAGCCTACGGGCGACAGGGGGTGAAGGGGCCAACGTCCTGACTTTC.

This clonotype has at least ten counts. The chain couples TRBV5-6 to TRBJ1-5; D remains unclear. V shed 2 bases and J shed 0 bases, with 9 bases lying between them. The CDR3 is made up of 15 amino acids. Germline V gene sequence: CDR1 SGHDT, CDR2 YYEEEE. CDR3 DNA: TGTGCCAGCAGCTTCTCACACCTTAGCAATCAGCCCCAGCATTTT. This translates into CASSFSHLSNQPQHF.

This clonotype came up a few times. The genes are TRBV29-1 and TRBJ2-1, with unresolved D. Germline assignment: CDR1 SQVTM and CDR2 ANQGSEA. The CDR3 totals 11 residues. V shed 3 bases and J shed 6 bases, with 6 bases lying between them. The CDR3 DNA sequence: TGCAGCGTTGACCAGGCCAATGAGCAGTTCTTC. It codes for CSVDQANEQFF.

The chain combines TRBV27 with TRBJ2-4; TRBD1 might be the D (6 bases). Trimming took off 5 bases at V and 0 bases at J, with 14 bases between the two ends. The CDR3 has 16 residues. Germline assignment: CDR1 MNHEY and CDR2 SMNVEV (reference sequence). CDR3 DNA sequence: TGTGCCAGCAGTCCTATGGGACATCTAGCCAAAAACATTCAGTACTTC. Its translation: CASSPMGHLAKNIQYF.

The CDR3 here is CASSGFPYEQYF. The CDR3 DNA reads TGTGCCAGCAGTGGATTCCCCTACGAGCAGTACTTC. The chain uses TRBV6-2 or TRBV6-3 and TRBJ2-7; D is uncertain. V was shortened by 5 bases and J by 2 bases, with 7 bases between the two germline ends. Germline values: CDR1 MNHEY, CDR2 SVGEGT. CDR3 length: 12 residues.

The V gene is TRBV29-1, the J gene TRBJ2-5; unclear D gene. Germline V gene data show CDR1 as SQVTM and CDR2 as ANQGSEA. The CDR3 has 12 amino acids. Trimming left V 5 bases short and J 3 bases short, with 10 bases between. CDR3 residues: CSVPRSEETQYF. The CDR3 coding sequence is TGCAGCGTTCCCCGGTCTGAAGAGACCCAGTACTTC.

This clonotype was seen a handful of times. The gene calls are TRBV5-6 and TRBJ1-4; D perhaps matches TRBD1 (6 bases). V was pared by 4 bases and J by 8 bases, with 18 bases between. The CDR3 is 15 residues long. Germline V gene sequence: CDR1 SGHDT, CDR2 YYEEEE. The CDR3 sequence is CASSPRVGGLEKLFF. Here the CDR3 DNA reads TGTGCCAGCAGCCCCCGGGTGGGGGGCTTAGAAAAACTGTTTTTT.

This clonotype turned up a few times. CDR3 loop: CASSDPGTGKDTQYF. The CDR3 nucleotides read TGCGCCAGCAGCGACCCCGGGACAGGGAAAGATACGCAGTATTTT. The chain couples TRBV5-1 to TRBJ2-3; 9 nucleotides match TRBD1. The CDR3 is made up of 15 amino acids. The germline V gene encodes CDR1 SGHRS and CDR2 YFSETQ. J lost 5 bases, V lost 4 bases, and 8 bases had no gene match.

This rearrangement joins TRBV7-8 to TRBJ1-2, with D uncertain. The CDR3 runs to 12 residues. CDR1 SGHVS and CDR2 FQNEAQ come from the germline V gene. Trimming cost V 5 bases and J 2 bases, with 6 bases left between them. Written as DNA, the CDR3 is TGTGCCAGCAGCACCCACAACTATGGCTACACCTTC. It yields the protein CASSTHNYGYTF.

This clonotype was detected ten times or more. CDR3 coding DNA: TGTGCCAGCAGTCCCGGGACAGGGTCGTACCAGCCCCAGCATTTT. Residues: CASSPGTGSYQPQHF. The chain links TRBV6-5 to TRBJ1-5, with 9 bases fitting TRBD1. Per the germline V gene, CDR1 is MNHEY and CDR2 is SVGAGI. The CDR3 covers 15 residues. The V gene end was trimmed by 5 bases and the J gene end by 7 bases; junction bases not matched to a gene: 9.

At least ten counts were recorded for this clonotype. The CDR3 loop reads CASSYSWQGPTGELFF. CDR3 DNA: TGTGCCAGCAGTTACTCGTGGCAGGGCCCCACCGGGGAGCTGTTTTTT. V gene TRBV6-5 combines with J gene TRBJ2-2; possibly TRBD1 for D (5 bases). The CDR3 has 16 amino acids. V lost 0 bases and J 4 bases, leaving 12 bases between the germline ends. Germline CDR1 is MNHEY and CDR2 is SVGAGI.

The chain links TRBV24-1 to TRBJ1-4, with 9 bases fitting TRBD1. Germline V gene lookup returns CDR1 KGHDR and CDR2 SFDVKD. The CDR3 length is 14 residues. Losses at the gene ends were 5 bases for V and 8 bases for J; bases not matched to a gene: 5. The CDR3 is CATSAGQGDEKLFF. The CDR3 coding sequence is TGTGCCACCAGTGCGGGACAGGGTGACGAAAAACTGTTTTTT.

This clonotype was counted many times. At one end the junction does not follow the germline gene, possibly because of a read error. The V and J genes are TRBV27 and TRBJ1-5; D ambiguous. CDR1 is MNHEY and CDR2 is SMNVEV in the germline V gene (reference sequence). The CDR3 contains 15 residues. CDR3 region: CASSVSLNSNQPQHF. The DNA for the CDR3 is TGTGCCAGCAGTGTATCGCTGAATAGCAATCAGCCCCAGCATTTT.

Only a few counts were recorded for this clonotype. The chain employs TRBV4-3 and TRBJ2-1, with 9 bases identical to TRBD1. This CDR3 has 14 residues. Looked up from germline, CDR1 is LGHNA and CDR2 is YSLEER. V shed 7 bases, J shed 5 bases, and the junction held 6 bases outside the gene matches. Here the CDR3 DNA reads TGCGCCAGCAAACAACAGGGGGCGAACAATGAGCAGTTCTTC. It encodes CASKQQGANNEQFF.

This clonotype came up a few times. The V call is TRBV4-3, the J call TRBJ2-5, with D unclear. The germline gives CDR1 LGHNA, CDR2 YSLEER. The CDR3 is 14 residues long. Trimming removed 4 bases from V and 0 bases from J, with 9 bases in between. CDR3 bases: TGCGCCAGCAGCCCCCGGGTAAACCAAGAGACCCAGTACTTC. It is translated as CASSPRVNQETQYF.

This chain joins TRBV7-2 and TRBJ2-7; D unclear. V was trimmed by 1 base and J by 2 bases, leaving 12 bases between them. Per the germline V gene, CDR1 is SGHTA and CDR2 is FQGNSA. The CDR3 has 15 residues. CDR3 protein: CASSLVGSVAYEQYF. Written as DNA, the CDR3 is TGTGCCAGCAGCTTAGTGGGAAGTGTTGCCTACGAGCAGTACTTC.

This clonotype appeared a few times. V and J are TRBV7-2 and TRBJ1-5; D not certain. Germline assignment: CDR1 SGHTA and CDR2 FQGNSA. V shed 3 bases and J shed 2 bases, with 8 bases lying between them. The CDR3 sequence is 14 residues long. CDR3 region: CASSFPGGNQPQHF. CDR3 coding DNA: TGTGCCAGCAGCTTCCCGGGTGGCAATCAGCCCCAGCATTTT.

The chain recombines TRBV7-2 with TRBJ2-7, with 7 bases fitting TRBD1. V shed 2 bases and J 1 base; nucleotides not matched to a gene: 5. The CDR3 totals 15 residues. Per germline, CDR1 SGHTA and CDR2 FQGNSA. Here the CDR3 reads CASSLSGQSSYEQYF. DNA of the CDR3: TGTGCCAGCAGCTTATCGGGACAGAGTTCCTACGAGCAGTACTTC.

This clonotype was seen only a few times. The chain recombines TRBV7-8 with TRBJ2-2; D is possibly TRBD1 (5 bases). Trimming left V 3 bases short and J 13 bases short, with 12 bases between. Germline CDR1 is SGHVS and CDR2 is FQNEAQ. This CDR3 comprises 12 residues. CDR3 residues: CASSFPQGGLFF. The CDR3 nucleotides are TGTGCCAGCAGCTTCCCCCAGGGTGGGCTGTTTTTT.

This clonotype has more than one count but fewer than ten. This chain uses TRBV12-3 or TRBV12-4 with TRBJ2-7, with 7 bases that match TRBD1. J was trimmed by 0 bases and V by 1 base; bases with no gene match: 3. The length of the CDR3 is 15 residues. CDR3 in DNA: TGTGCCAGCAGTTTAGATAGGGACAGCTCCTACGAGCAGTACTTC. Translating gives CASSLDRDSSYEQYF.

This clonotype came up a few times. This chain links TRBV6-2 or TRBV6-3 with TRBJ2-7, with 12 bases that match TRBD2. V dropped 4 bases and J dropped 6; count of bases not matched to a gene: 4. CDR1 MNHEY and CDR2 SVGEGT come from the germline V gene. This CDR3 has 14 residues. The CDR3 coding sequence is TGTGCCAGCAGTTCTAGCGGGGGGGCCCTCGAGCAGTACTTC. Translating it yields CASSSSGGALEQYF.

This clonotype was seen ten or more times. The junction shows a germline mismatch at one end, possibly a read error. V and J are TRBV7-7 and TRBJ2-7, with a weak D call TRBD1 (6 bases). In germline, CDR1 is SSHAT, CDR2 FNYEAQ (reference sequence). The CDR3 length is 13 residues. In DNA form, the CDR3 reads TGTGCTAGCAGCTTAGCACAGGGTGACGAGCAGTACTTC. Its translation: CASSLAQGDEQYF.

V and J are TRBV7-3 and TRBJ2-3, with a weak D call TRBD2 (5 bases). V was cut by 3 bases and J by 2 bases, with 12 bases left in between. Germline CDR1 and CDR2: SGHTA and FQGTGA. The CDR3 contains 15 residues. CDR3 in amino acids: CASSLFGLHTDTQYF. The CDR3 DNA follows: TGTGCCAGCAGCTTGTTCGGACTTCACACAGATACGCAGTATTTT.

This clonotype is a singleton in its sample. Its ends do not fully match the called genes, so a read error is possible. The CDR3 DNA sequence: TGTGTCAGCACCCTACTCCCGGGACAGGGGGCAGATACGCAGTATTTT. It is translated as CVSTLLPGQGADTQYF. The chain is built from TRBV28 and TRBJ2-3, with 11 bases aligning to TRBD1. CDR1 and CDR2 from the germline V gene are MDHEN and SYDVKM. The CDR3 consists of 16 residues.

Only a few counts were recorded for this clonotype. The V gene is TRBV7-9, the J gene TRBJ1-3; 9 nucleotides match TRBD1. CDR1 is SEHNR and CDR2 is FQNEAQ in the germline V gene (reference sequence). This CDR3 contains 15 residues. Trimming removed 6 bases from V and 6 bases from J; junction bases left unmatched: 9. CDR3 residues: CASRTPGQGENTIYF. CDR3 nucleotide sequence: TGTGCCAGCAGAACCCCGGGACAGGGCGAAAACACCATATATTTT. Together with reference TRBV7-9 and TRBJ1-3, the CDR3 gives the full variable domain: DTGVSQNPRHKITKRGQNVTFRCDPISEHNRLYWYRQTLGQGPEFLTYFQNEAQLEKSRLLSDRFSAERPKGSFSTLEIQRTEQGDSAMYLCASRTPGQGENTIYFGEGSWLTVV.